The entry below describes one T cell receptor beta chain. CDR3 length: 14 residues. V dropped 3 bases and J dropped 1; count of bases not matched to a gene: 3. Looked up from germline, CDR1 is MRHNA and CDR2 is SNTAGT. TCRdb keeps only in-frame clones here, not all; method: immunoSEQ multiplex PCR. Here the sample spans some 15,000 clones, roughly 90% being singletons. This sample stems from a study of PD-L1 blockade in urothelial cancer. Patients had locally advanced or metastatic urothelial carcinoma. The input for sequencing was PBMCs, taken around atezolizumab (anti-PD-L1) treatment. This receptor was taken from a man in his 70s with urothelial cancer. The V and J genes are TRBV6-4 and TRBJ2-7, with 7 bases identical to TRBD1. Written as DNA, the CDR3 is TGTGCCAGCAGTGAATCAGGGGGATCCTACGAGCAGTACTTC. The encoded protein is CASSESGGSYEQYF.